Given below is one T cell receptor (beta chain) in context. The source of the sample is a study of cytomegalovirus exposure and HLA in healthy donors. The PCR had 60 Vbeta and 13 Jbeta primers. Sequencing used immunoSEQ multiplex PCR; TCRdb keeps in-frame clones, though not all of them. The repertoire holds about 180,000 clones, around four fifths seen once, with 3.7% in the top ten. The CDR3 covers 14 residues. Losses at the gene ends were 5 bases for V and 7 bases for J; bases not matched to a gene: 6. CDR1 and CDR2 (germline): MDHEN, SYDVKM. The rearrangement joins TRBV28 to TRBJ2-2; 8 bases agree with TRBD1. The sequence derives from a woman aged 55 to 70 in good health and CMV-seropositive. Input material: PBMCs. CDR3 DNA sequence: TGTGCCAGCAGTCCGTGGACAGGGCACGGGGAGCTGTTTTTT. This sequence encodes CASSPWTGHGELFF.